The 21 T cell receptor beta chains listed next were all sequenced from one sample in a study of metastatic and nonmetastatic thyroid tumors. TCRdb reprocessed the PCR reads via MiXCR. The sample lists about 90,000 clones, 7.5% to 9% occurring once. Patients had received no treatment of any kind before thyroid surgery. The sequenced material came from blood. These receptor sequences come from a female donor with papillary thyroid cancer or a benign thyroid nodule (not recorded which). Some clones in this sample may be carry-over from other donors' samples.

This clone was found many times. J is TRBJ2-3 and V is TRBV5-1; 9 nucleotides agree with TRBD1. V dropped 2 bases and J dropped 4; count of bases not matched to a gene: 2. This CDR3 spans 14 amino acids. Germline V gene data show CDR1 as SGHRS and CDR2 as YFSETQ. For the CDR3, the DNA is TGCGCCAGCAGCTTACAGGGGGCCGCAGATACGCAGTATTTT. This gives the protein CASSLQGAADTQYF.

This clone was counted ten times or more. The rearrangement uses TRBV2 and TRBJ1-1, with D possibly TRBD1 on 6 matching bases. V was clipped by 6 bases and J by 1 base, with 9 bases between them. CDR1 SNHLY and CDR2 FYNNEI come from the germline V gene. This CDR3 is 13 amino acids long. Here the CDR3 reads CASREDRNTEAFF. CDR3 nucleotides: TGTGCCAGCAGGGAGGACAGGAACACTGAAGCTTTCTTT. Full variable domain (remainder filled in from reference TRBV2 and TRBJ1-1): EPEVTQTPSHQVTQMGQEVILRCVPISNHLYFYWYRQILGQKVEFLVSFYNNEISEKSEIFDDQFSVERPDGSNFTLKIRSTKLEDSAMYFCASREDRNTEAFFGQGTRLTVV.

This clone was recorded many times. This chain connects TRBV6-2 or TRBV6-3 to TRBJ2-2; D might be TRBD1 (6 bases). V lost 2 bases and J lost 5, with 15 bases in between. Germline CDR1 reads MNHEY; CDR2 reads SVGEGT. The CDR3 loop spans 16 amino acids. The CDR3 coding sequence is TGTGCCAGCAGTTACGTGCAGGGGTATTTTACCGGGGAGCTGTTTTTT. This encodes CASSYVQGYFTGELFF.

Turning to this clone: A much larger clone differs from this one at a single base, so this may be a read error. V usage is TRBV2 and J usage is TRBJ2-5; the D gene is possibly TRBD1 (6 bases). Germline V lookup: CDR1 SNHLY, CDR2 FYNNEI. Trimming shortened V by 6 bases and J by 0 bases, and 17 bases separated the two germline ends. This CDR3 comprises 16 residues. The CDR3 DNA sequence: TGTGCCAGCAGGGGTAGCTGGGGGCCCGACCAAGAGACCCAGTACTTC. Translation gives CASRGSWGPDQETQYF.

There are many counts of this clone. CDR3 in DNA: TGTGCCAGCGCTAACGAGGGGGCGCGAAAAGCTTTCTTT. Translation gives CASANEGARKAFF. This rearrangement joins TRBV3-1 to TRBJ1-1, with 7 bases aligning to TRBD1. Germline V CDR1 and CDR2: LGHDT, YNNKEL (reference sequence). The CDR3 runs 13 residues. V lost 8 bases to trimming and J lost 9 bases; unmatched junction nucleotides: 12.

This clone showed up many times. The genes are TRBV4-1 and TRBJ1-1, with D uncertain. V was trimmed by 1 base and J by 0 bases, leaving 6 bases between them. The CDR3 length is 14 residues. The germline gives CDR1 MGHRA, CDR2 YSYEKL. The CDR3, as DNA: TGCGCCAGCAGCCAAGCCGGGCTGAACACTGAAGCTTTCTTT. Amino acids: CASSQAGLNTEAFF.

This clone was detected many times. The chain is built from TRBV6-1 and TRBJ1-2; unclear D gene. The CDR3 contains 14 residues. Germline CDR1 reads MNHNS; CDR2 reads SASEGT. V shed 4 bases and J shed 4 bases, with 13 bases lying between them. This CDR3 is CASSAGDTAYGYTF. The CDR3, as DNA: TGTGCCAGCAGTGCGGGAGACACCGCCTATGGCTACACCTTC.

The chain uses TRBV7-3 and TRBJ1-1; the D gene is possibly TRBD1 (5 bases). V lost 5 bases to trimming and J lost 4 bases, with 14 bases between them. This CDR3 spans 14 amino acids. Germline V gene data show CDR1 as SGHTA and CDR2 as FQGTGA. The CDR3 loop reads CASSPDHRGTEAFF. CDR3 bases: TGTGCCAGCAGCCCGGATCATAGGGGCACTGAAGCTTTCTTT.

This clone showed up many times. This chain links TRBV6-1 with TRBJ1-5; 9 bases are a match to TRBD1. Germline-derived CDR1 and CDR2 are MNHNS and SASEGT. CDR3 length: 13 amino acids. J lost 12 bases, V lost 2 bases, and 5 bases had no gene match. CDR3 coding DNA: TGTGCCAGCAGTGAAAAAAGGACAGGGGACCAGCATTTT. Its protein product is CASSEKRTGDQHF.

This clone was seen more than once but under ten times. An end of the junction does not agree with germline; a read error may underlie this. Other DNA variants within this sample encode the same CDR3. J is TRBJ2-2 and V is TRBV14; 9 nucleotides match TRBD2. The CDR3 spans 17 residues. CDR1 and CDR2 (germline): SGHDN, FVKESK. The chain's CDR3 is CASSQESWLAGTGELFF. The CDR3 coding sequence is TGTGCCAGCAGCCAAGAGAGTTGGCTAGCGGGGACCGGGGAGCTGTTCTTT.

This clone appeared many times. This chain connects TRBV29-1 to TRBJ1-1; D is perhaps TRBD1 (6 bases). Trimming left V 6 bases short and J 1 base short, with 12 bases between. The CDR3 spans 13 residues. Germline V lookup: CDR1 SQVTM, CDR2 ANQGSEA. Written as DNA, the CDR3 is TGCAGCGTGGCGGGACACCCGAACACTGAAGCTTTCTTT. Translating gives CSVAGHPNTEAFF.

This sequence joins TRBV6-1 and TRBJ2-1; the match to TRBD1 covers 8 bases. This CDR3 has 12 amino acids. V was clipped by 6 bases and J by 10 bases; unmatched bases: 5. Germline CDR1 reads MNHNS; CDR2 reads SASEGT. The CDR3 coding sequence is TGTGCCAGCAGCCACCGACAGGGGGAGCAGTTCTTC. It specifies CASSHRQGEQFF.

This clone showed up many times. The same CDR3 arises from other DNA sequences in this sample as well. V is TRBV10-1 and J is TRBJ1-4, with D perhaps matching TRBD1 (5 bases). The length of the CDR3 is 15 residues. The V gene lost 5 bases and the J gene lost 0 bases, with 10 bases spanning the gap. Germline CDR1 and CDR2: WNHNN and SYGVQD (reference sequence). The CDR3 sequence: CASSRDASTNEKLFF. CDR3 sequence (DNA): TGCGCCAGCAGTCGGGACGCCTCAACTAATGAAAAACTGTTTTTT.

This clone has at least ten counts. Other DNA sequences in the same sample also yield this CDR3. This sequence joins TRBV2 and TRBJ2-5, with D perhaps matching TRBD1 or TRBD2 (6 bases each). Germline CDR1 SNHLY, CDR2 FYNNEI. The CDR3 consists of 15 residues. Trimming removed 1 base at V and 5 bases at J, with 14 bases between. The CDR3 coding sequence is TGTGCCAGCAGTGAAGGATGGGGGGCCCGTGAGACCCAGTACTTC. This sequence encodes CASSEGWGARETQYF.

This clone has ten or more counts. The V call is TRBV6-1, the J call TRBJ2-3; TRBD2 agrees at 14 bases. CDR1 and CDR2 from the germline V gene are MNHNS and SASEGT. V dropped 3 bases and J dropped 5; count of bases not matched to a gene: 1. There are 15 residues in the CDR3. CDR3 region: CASSEGTSGGDTQYF. In nucleotides, the CDR3 is TGTGCCAGCAGTGAGGGGACTAGCGGGGGAGATACGCAGTATTTT.

In its sample, this clone is medium-sized. The CDR3 loop reads CASSQGTSNYGYTF. The CDR3 DNA reads TGCGCCAGCAGCCAAGGGACATCTAACTATGGCTACACCTTC. The V call is TRBV4-1, the J call TRBJ1-2; D perhaps matches TRBD1 (5 bases). CDR3 length: 14 amino acids. V was pared by 1 base and J by 0 bases, with 6 bases between. Germline V gene data show CDR1 as MGHRA and CDR2 as YSYEKL.

A word on this clone: At one boundary the junction diverges from the germline segment, which might be a read error. The chain links TRBV7-3 to TRBJ2-7; 7 nucleotides line up with TRBD2. CDR1 is SGHTA, CDR2 FQGTGA, per germline. The CDR3 consists of 14 residues. CDR3 sequence: CASILGTSGDEQYF. CDR3 nucleotides: TGTGCCAGCATCTTAGGTACCAGCGGGGACGAGCAGTACTTC.

There are many counts of this clone. This chain links TRBV20-1 with TRBJ2-7; D call uncertain. This CDR3 region has 12 residues. Germline V gene lookup returns CDR1 DFQATT and CDR2 SNEGSKA (reference sequence). The CDR3 DNA reads as TGCAGCGCGTTCCCGAGGAATGTCGAGCAGTACTTC. It encodes CSAFPRNVEQYF.

With regard to this clone: A much larger clone sits a single nucleotide away, making a read error possible. The chain joins TRBV6-9 to TRBJ2-1; D gene uncertain. CDR3 size: 13 residues. Germline-derived CDR1 and CDR2 are MNHGY and SVAAGI. V was trimmed by 6 bases and J by 5 bases, leaving 11 bases between them. The CDR3 DNA sequence: TGTGCCAGCAGCGCGCGCGGAAACAATGAGCAGTTCTTC. This gives the protein CASSARGNNEQFF.

This clone has more than one count but fewer than ten. V usage is TRBV11-2 and J usage is TRBJ1-1; D may be TRBD1 (5 bases). The CDR3 is 16 residues long. V was pared by 4 bases and J by 2 bases, with 17 bases between. The V gene's germline CDR1 is SGHAT and CDR2 FQNNGV. The CDR3 is CASSSRGDGINTEAFF. In DNA form, the CDR3 reads TGTGCCAGCAGCTCCCGCGGGGACGGAATAAACACTGAAGCTTTCTTT.

This clone came up a few times. This rearrangement joins TRBV7-3 to TRBJ2-3; D may be TRBD1 (6 bases). Looked up from germline, CDR1 is SGHTA and CDR2 is FQGTGA. The CDR3 runs 12 residues. The ends were cut back, 4 bases at V and 5 bases at J, with 7 bases in the middle. CDR3 in amino acids: CASSSQGDTQYF. In DNA, the CDR3 is TGTGCCAGCAGCTCACAGGGAGATACGCAGTATTTT.